Listed below are T cell receptor beta chains from one sample, sequenced in a study of T cells in Graves' hyperthyroidism and ophthalmopathy. Via MiXCR, TCRdb re-called the multiplex PCR reads, giving one row per CDR3 protein. The profile shows about 280,000 distinct CDR3 sequences, 25% of them singletons. Sequenced: blood. Source of these receptors: a man aged 35 to 55 with Graves' hyperthyroidism that later progressed to Graves' ophthalmopathy. CDR3s include the opening cysteine and the closing phenylalanine or tryptophan. D genes are given only for firm matches. The size entry gives once, few, many or a size class.

j_gene,abundance,d_gene,v_gene,CDR3aa,CDR3nt
TRBJ2-5,many,.,TRBV6-1,CATQHGPGTQYF,TGTGCCACCCAACACGGCCCTGGGACCCAGTACTTC
TRBJ2-4,many,.,TRBV14,CASSEGFVGSKNIQYF,TGTGCCAGCAGCGAGGGTTTCGTTGGTAGCAAAAACATTCAGTACTTC
TRBJ2-7,many,TRBD1,TRBV18,CASSPPPGTASYEQYF,TGTGCCAGCTCACCACCCCCTGGGACAGCTTCCTACGAGCAGTACTTC
TRBJ2-7,few,TRBD1,TRBV12-3/TRBV12-4,CASSSTGQQTYEQYF,TGTGCCAGCAGTTCAACGGGACAGCAGACCTACGAGCAGTACTTC
TRBJ1-5,many,TRBD1,TRBV6-2/TRBV6-3,CASSYSDRESNQPQHF,TGTGCCAGCAGTTACTCAGACAGGGAGAGCAATCAGCCCCAGCATTTT
TRBJ1-5,few,.,TRBV18,CASSPSGGGNQPQHF,TGTGCCAGCTCACCCTCTGGCGGGGGGAATCAGCCCCAGCATTTT
TRBJ1-6,many,.,TRBV3-1,CASSQDGDSPLHF,TGTGCCAGCAGCCAAGATGGTGATTCACCCCTCCACTTT
TRBJ2-2,few,.,TRBV24-1,CATSDYDVSANTGELFF,TGTGCCACCAGTGACTACGACGTCAGCGCGAACACCGGGGAGCTGTTTTTT
TRBJ2-5,many,TRBD1,TRBV6-5,CASSHQGAGETQYF,TGTGCCAGCAGCCATCAGGGGGCGGGTGAGACCCAGTACTTC
TRBJ1-2,few,TRBD1,TRBV6-2/TRBV6-3,CASRETEGTGSIPWGYTF,TGTGCCAGCCGGGAGACTGAGGGGACAGGATCTATACCTTGGGGCTACACCTTC